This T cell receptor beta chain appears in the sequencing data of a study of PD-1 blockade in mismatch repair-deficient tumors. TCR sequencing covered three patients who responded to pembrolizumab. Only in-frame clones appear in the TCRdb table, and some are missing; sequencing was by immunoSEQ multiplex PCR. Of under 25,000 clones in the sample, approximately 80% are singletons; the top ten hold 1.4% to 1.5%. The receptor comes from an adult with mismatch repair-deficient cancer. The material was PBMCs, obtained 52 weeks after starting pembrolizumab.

The CDR3 reads CAIQTGYRGYTF. The CDR3 DNA follows: TGTGCCATACAAACAGGGTACCGTGGCTACACCTTC. The rearrangement joins TRBV6-1 to TRBJ1-2; perhaps TRBD1 as D (6 bases). The germline gives CDR1 MNHNS, CDR2 SASEGT. The V and J ends lost 10 bases and 7 bases respectively, with 16 bases between them. This CDR3 is built from 12 residues.